This T cell receptor beta chain was identified during a study of blood T cells in healthy people across ages. Using a J-beta primer mix together with a sample-barcoded 5' primer, a second PCR was run for roughly 6 to 12 cycles. Tags on each cDNA molecule came from a template-switch adaptor with 12 random nucleotides. In TCRdb, the 5' RACE reads were re-called with MiXCR into one record per CDR3 protein. Of hundreds of thousands of distinct CDR3 sequences in the sample, approximately 43% are singletons; the top ten hold 20% to 25%. In this sample, this clonotype turned up a few times. Drawing of peripheral blood yielded about 9.8 milliliters from each donor. This CDR3 spans 13 amino acids. CDR1 and CDR2 (germline): DFQATT, SNEGSKA (reference sequence). J was trimmed by 5 bases and V by 6 bases; bases with no gene match: 10.

This chain links TRBV20-1 with TRBJ2-7; 7 bases fit TRBD1. Sequencing used blood. The origin of this receptor is a woman aged 55-69 years in good health. The CDR3, as DNA: TGCAGTGCCTCAAGGGGGCCCCCGAACGAGCAGTACTTC. Amino acids: CSASRGPPNEQYF.